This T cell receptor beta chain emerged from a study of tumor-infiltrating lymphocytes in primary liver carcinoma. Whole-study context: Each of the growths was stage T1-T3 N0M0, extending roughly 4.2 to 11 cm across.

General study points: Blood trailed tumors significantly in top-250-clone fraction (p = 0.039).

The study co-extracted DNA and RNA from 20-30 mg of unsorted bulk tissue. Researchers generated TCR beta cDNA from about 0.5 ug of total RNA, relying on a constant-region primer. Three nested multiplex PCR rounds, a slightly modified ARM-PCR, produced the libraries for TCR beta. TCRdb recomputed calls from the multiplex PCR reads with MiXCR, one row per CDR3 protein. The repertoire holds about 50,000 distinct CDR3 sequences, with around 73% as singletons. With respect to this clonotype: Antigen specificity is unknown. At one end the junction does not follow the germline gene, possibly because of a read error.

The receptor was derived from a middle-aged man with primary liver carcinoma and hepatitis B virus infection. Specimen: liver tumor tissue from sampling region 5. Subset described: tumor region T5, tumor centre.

The chain's CDR3 is CASSQESAIQYNEQFF. The CDR3 DNA follows: TGCGCCAGCAGTCAAGAGTCAGCGATCCAATACAATGAGCAGTTCTTC. The chain is built from TRBV4-1 and TRBJ2-1; D is unclear. The CDR3 contains 16 residues. The V gene's germline CDR1 is MGHRA and CDR2 YSYEKL.